The 24 T cell receptor beta chains given below trace back to one sample, sequenced in a study of shared clonotypes between healthy human individuals. The assay was immunoSEQ multiplex PCR, and TCRdb's table has in-frame clones only and misses some. The sample lists some 2.1 million clones, about 95% occurring once. Sequencing was done on a sample of naive CD4+ T cells sorted from blood. This sample's subset: CD45RA+ positively selected. All receptors derive from a man between 18 and 35 years old in good health.

The chain carries TRBV4-1 and TRBJ2-1; 8 bases line up with TRBD2. CDR3 length: 16 residues. The V segment lost 6 bases and the J segment 0 bases; nucleotides outside the gene matches: 7. CDR1 and CDR2 from the germline V gene are MGHRA and YSYEKL. In DNA, the CDR3 is TGCGCCAGCAGGAATATAGCGGGGAGCTCCTACAATGAGCAGTTCTTC. This sequence encodes CASRNIAGSSYNEQFF.

The gene calls are TRBV27 and TRBJ1-5; 8 bases match TRBD1. This CDR3 has 13 amino acids. Germline V gene lookup returns CDR1 MNHEY and CDR2 SMNVEV (reference sequence). The V and J ends lost 9 bases and 2 bases, in that order; junction bases with no gene match: 3. The CDR3, as DNA: TGTGCCAGTCCGACAGGGGGCAATCAGCCCCAGCATTTT. Protein sequence: CASPTGGNQPQHF.

The chain recombines TRBV5-5 with TRBJ1-3, with a tentative D call TRBD1 (5 bases). Trimming cost V 2 bases and J 2 bases, with 11 bases left between them. This CDR3 has 15 residues. CDR1 and CDR2 (germline): SGHKS, YYEKEE (reference sequence). CDR3 in DNA: TGTGCCAGCAGCTTCCAGGGCTCCCCTGGAAACACCATATATTTT. Translation: CASSFQGSPGNTIYF.

The CDR3 nucleotides are TGTGCCATCAGTGAGGCAGCGGGCGGCAGGACAGATACGCAGTATTTT. Its translation is CAISEAAGGRTDTQYF. This chain connects TRBV10-3 to TRBJ2-3; D may be TRBD2 (6 bases). The V end lost 2 bases, the J end lost 3 bases, and 15 bases lay between the germline ends. Germline CDR1 is ENHRY and CDR2 is SYGVKD. The CDR3 covers 16 residues.

The CDR3 loop is CASSFQGSTEAFF. The CDR3 DNA sequence: TGCGCCAGCAGCTTCCAGGGGAGCACTGAAGCTTTCTTT. The chain recombines TRBV5-1 with TRBJ1-1, with a possible D match to TRBD1 (6 bases). CDR3 length: 13 amino acids. Germline V gene data show CDR1 as SGHRS and CDR2 as YFSETQ. V was clipped by 2 bases and J by 4 bases, with 9 bases between them.

The V and J genes are TRBV2 and TRBJ1-3; tentative D call: TRBD1 (6 bases). Germline lookup yields CDR1 SNHLY and CDR2 FYNNEI. This CDR3 region has 14 residues. V was clipped by 6 bases and J by 3 bases, with 12 bases between them. The DNA for the CDR3 is TGTGCCAGCAGCCTTTCAGGGGTTGGAAACACCATATATTTT. Protein: CASSLSGVGNTIYF.

Notes on this clone: The junction does not match germline at one end; this may be a read error. The chain links TRBV11-2 to TRBJ2-7, with D tentatively TRBD1 (5 bases). The CDR3 is 12 residues long. Germline V gene sequence: CDR1 SGHAT, CDR2 FQNNGV. CDR3 coding DNA: TGTGCCAGCAGCTTCTCTATGGCCACTACAGGTTTC. It translates to CASSFSMATTGF.

This chain uses TRBV19 with TRBJ2-7; 10 positions match TRBD2. The CDR3 consists of 16 residues. V was pared by 3 bases and J by 3 bases, with 8 bases of the junction left unmatched. The germline CDR1 and CDR2 sequences are LNHDA and SQIVND (reference sequence). CDR3 loop: CASSISGRAPYYEQYF. Written as DNA, the CDR3 is TGTGCCAGTAGTATCAGCGGGAGGGCCCCTTACTACGAGCAGTACTTC.

The rearrangement links TRBV5-1 to TRBJ1-4, with D maybe TRBD1 (5 bases). Deletions cut 4 bases from V and 8 bases from J, with 24 bases between. The CDR3 has 17 amino acids. Germline lookup yields CDR1 SGHRS and CDR2 YFSETQ. The CDR3 sequence: CASSRSGTVTVGEKLFF. In DNA, the CDR3 is TGCGCCAGCAGCCGTTCCGGGACGGTAACAGTAGGGGAAAAACTGTTTTTT.

V usage is TRBV30 and J usage is TRBJ1-5; TRBD1 is a possible D gene (5 bases). Germline V lookup: CDR1 GTSNPN, CDR2 SVGIG (reference sequence). This CDR3 comprises 15 residues. V dropped 1 base and J dropped 2 bases, with 12 bases sitting between them. Here the CDR3 DNA reads TGTGCCTGGAGTGGGAGGGGTGGCGGCAATCAGCCCCAGCATTTT. It translates to CAWSGRGGGNQPQHF.

This clone occurred many times. This chain connects TRBV30 to TRBJ2-5; no clear D. This CDR3 region has 14 residues. Germline CDR1 and CDR2: GTSNPN and SVGIG (reference sequence). Trimming pared 2 bases from V and 6 bases from J, leaving 16 bases between. The CDR3 nucleotides read TGTGCCTGGAGTATTATCGGGTCCGCTCAGACCCAGTACTTC. Translating it yields CAWSIIGSAQTQYF.

This sequence joins TRBV19 and TRBJ2-2; no clear D. The CDR3 is made up of 16 amino acids. Trimming left V 2 bases short and J 1 base short, with 11 bases between. Germline V lookup: CDR1 LNHDA, CDR2 SQIVND (reference sequence). The DNA for the CDR3 is TGTGCCAGTAGTATACGGGCTTCGGTGAACACCGGGGAGCTGTTTTTT. Translated: CASSIRASVNTGELFF.

The chain combines TRBV6-9 with TRBJ2-7, with TRBD2 matching over 7 bases. CDR3 length: 13 residues. V shed 2 bases and J 7 bases; nucleotides not matched to a gene: 5. The V gene's germline CDR1 is MNHGY and CDR2 SVAAGI. The CDR3, as DNA: TGTGCCAGCAGTTATCCTCCGGGGGGTGAGCAGTACTTC. It yields the protein CASSYPPGGEQYF.

Details on this clone: A much larger clone differs by one base, so this may be a read error. The J gene is TRBJ2-7, the V gene TRBV2; 10 nucleotides agree with TRBD2. The CDR3 is 15 amino acids. From germline, CDR1 is SNHLY and CDR2 FYNNEI. V lost 3 bases and J lost 9; bases outside the gene matches: 11. The CDR3 nucleotides are TGTGCCAGCAGTGAGAGGCTAGCGGGGGCAATGGGGCAGTACTTC. Its protein product is CASSERLAGAMGQYF.

This chain links TRBV7-8 with TRBJ1-1; D call uncertain. V was trimmed by 1 base and J by 7 bases, leaving 10 bases between them. The CDR3 sequence is 13 residues long. Germline V lookup: CDR1 SGHVS, CDR2 FQNEAQ. CDR3 nucleotide sequence: TGTGCCAGCAGCTTAGGCGACATCTTTGAAGCTTTCTTT. Its translation: CASSLGDIFEAFF.

The sample holds a few counts of this clone. This chain connects TRBV19 to TRBJ1-5; 8 bases are a match to TRBD1. Germline V gene lookup returns CDR1 LNHDA and CDR2 SQIVND (reference sequence). With V trimmed by 7 bases and J by 5 bases, 7 bases remained unmatched. The CDR3 loop spans 14 amino acids. CDR3 loop: CASTQDRVHQPQHF. In DNA, the CDR3 is TGTGCCAGTACTCAGGACAGGGTTCATCAGCCCCAGCATTTT.

The chain combines TRBV2 with TRBJ2-1, with 8 bases identical to TRBD2. The CDR3 length is 14 residues. The germline gives CDR1 SNHLY, CDR2 FYNNEI. J gave up 3 bases and V 10 bases, and 8 bases lay outside the gene matches. The CDR3 sequence is CATESGGRYNEQFF. Here the CDR3 DNA reads TGTGCCACAGAGAGCGGGGGACGCTACAATGAGCAGTTCTTC.

The chain carries TRBV5-1 and TRBJ1-5; D is undetermined. The ends were cut back, 7 bases at V and 4 bases at J, with 18 bases in the middle. This CDR3 is 15 amino acids long. The germline V gene encodes CDR1 SGHRS and CDR2 YFSETQ. The CDR3 DNA is TGCGCCAGCTCACTTACGCCTTCGGGGAATCAGCCCCAGCATTTT. Residues: CASSLTPSGNQPQHF.

The V gene is TRBV9, the J gene TRBJ2-7, with D unresolved. CDR3 size: 15 residues. Trimming removed 0 bases from V and 2 bases from J, with 12 bases in between. The V gene's germline CDR1 is SGDLS and CDR2 YYNGEE. The CDR3 region has the DNA TGTGCCAGCAGCGTAGAATACGGTAGTCCCTACGAGCAGTACTTC. Protein sequence: CASSVEYGSPYEQYF.

DNA of the CDR3: TGTGCCAGCAGTTCCGGGATATTCTATGGCTACACCTTC. It yields the protein CASSSGIFYGYTF. The chain uses TRBV27 and TRBJ1-2, with D hard to call. The germline V and J ends were trimmed by 4 bases and 4 bases, with 10 bases remaining between them. The CDR3 is 13 amino acids. The germline V gene encodes CDR1 MNHEY and CDR2 SMNVEV (reference sequence).

This chain joins TRBV29-1 and TRBJ2-5, with D possibly being TRBD2 (5 bases). V shed 6 bases and J shed 2 bases, with 19 bases lying between them. The CDR3 is made up of 15 amino acids. Per germline, CDR1 SQVTM and CDR2 ANQGSEA. CDR3 protein: CSVAPRRGWQETQYF. The CDR3 nucleotides read TGCAGCGTCGCCCCCCGAAGAGGGTGGCAAGAGACCCAGTACTTC.

The CDR3 DNA reads TGTGCCAGCAGGGACCCCACGGGTTATCAGCCCCAGCATTTT. Translated, it gives CASRDPTGYQPQHF. The V and J genes are TRBV6-1 and TRBJ1-5, with no clear D. The V gene's germline CDR1 is MNHNS and CDR2 SASEGT. The CDR3 length is 14 residues. Trimming stripped 6 bases from V and 5 bases from J, with 14 bases between.

J is TRBJ1-5 and V is TRBV6-1, with D unresolved. This CDR3 contains 18 residues. Trimming pared 2 bases from V and 5 bases from J, leaving 22 bases between. The germline V gene encodes CDR1 MNHNS and CDR2 SASEGT. The CDR3 region is CASSEKDRDHFRDQPQHF. The CDR3 nucleotides are TGTGCCAGCAGTGAAAAAGACCGTGATCATTTTAGAGATCAGCCCCAGCATTTT.

The V and J genes are TRBV7-6 and TRBJ2-7, with 12 bases that match TRBD2. The germline V gene has CDR1 SGHVS and CDR2 FNYEAQ. Trimming at V came to 5 bases and at J to 4 bases, leaving 6 bases not matched to a gene. This CDR3 spans 15 amino acids. For the CDR3, the DNA is TGTGCCAGCAGCACCCTAGCGGGAGGGCAGTACGAGCAGTACTTC. Amino acids: CASSTLAGGQYEQYF.